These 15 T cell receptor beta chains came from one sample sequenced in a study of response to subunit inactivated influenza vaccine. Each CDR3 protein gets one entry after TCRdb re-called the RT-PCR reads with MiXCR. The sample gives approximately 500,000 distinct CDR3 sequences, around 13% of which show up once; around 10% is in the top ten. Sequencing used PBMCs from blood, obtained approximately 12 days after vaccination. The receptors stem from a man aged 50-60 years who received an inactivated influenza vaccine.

The CDR3 DNA sequence: TGTGCCAGTAGGCCGACGGACCTGACTGGCTACACCTTC. Translation gives CASRPTDLTGYTF. The chain uses TRBV19 and TRBJ1-2; D is unresolved. In germline, CDR1 is LNHDA, CDR2 SQIVND (reference sequence). The CDR3 is made up of 13 amino acids. The ends were cut back, 6 bases at V and 7 bases at J, with 15 bases in the middle.

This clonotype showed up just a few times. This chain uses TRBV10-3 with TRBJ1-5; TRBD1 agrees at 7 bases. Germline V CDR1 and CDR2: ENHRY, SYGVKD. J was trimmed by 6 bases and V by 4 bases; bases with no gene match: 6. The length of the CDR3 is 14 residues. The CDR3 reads CAISVQGQGQPQHF. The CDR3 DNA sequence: TGTGCCATCAGTGTACAGGGGCAAGGTCAGCCCCAGCATTTT.

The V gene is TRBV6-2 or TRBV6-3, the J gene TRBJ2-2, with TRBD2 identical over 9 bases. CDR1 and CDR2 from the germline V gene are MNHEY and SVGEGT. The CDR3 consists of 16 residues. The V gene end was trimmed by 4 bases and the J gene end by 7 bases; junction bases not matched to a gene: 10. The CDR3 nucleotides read TGTGCCAGCAGTTTCAGCGTAGCGGGAGTTCACGGGGAGCTGTTTTTT. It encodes CASSFSVAGVHGELFF.

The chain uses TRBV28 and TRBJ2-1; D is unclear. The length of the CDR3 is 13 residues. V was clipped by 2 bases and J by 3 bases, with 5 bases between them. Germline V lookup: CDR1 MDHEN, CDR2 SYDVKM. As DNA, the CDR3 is TGTGCCAGCAGTTTACTCTTCTACAATGAGCAGTTCTTC. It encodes CASSLLFYNEQFF.

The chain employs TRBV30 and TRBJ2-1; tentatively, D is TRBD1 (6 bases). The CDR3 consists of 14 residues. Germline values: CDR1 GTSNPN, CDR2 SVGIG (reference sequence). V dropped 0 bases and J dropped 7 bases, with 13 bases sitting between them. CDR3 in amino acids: CAWSVDRLLNEQFF. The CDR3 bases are TGTGCCTGGAGTGTAGACAGGTTGTTGAATGAGCAGTTCTTC.

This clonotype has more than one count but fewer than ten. The CDR3 sequence: CASSRGAVNTGELFF. The CDR3 DNA reads TGTGCCAGCAGCCGGGGGGCAGTTAACACCGGGGAGCTGTTTTTT. The chain employs TRBV7-2 and TRBJ2-2, with D perhaps TRBD2 (7 bases). Looked up from germline, CDR1 is SGHTA and CDR2 is FQGNSA. Trimming took off 5 bases at V and 2 bases at J, with 12 bases between the two ends. This CDR3 has 15 residues.

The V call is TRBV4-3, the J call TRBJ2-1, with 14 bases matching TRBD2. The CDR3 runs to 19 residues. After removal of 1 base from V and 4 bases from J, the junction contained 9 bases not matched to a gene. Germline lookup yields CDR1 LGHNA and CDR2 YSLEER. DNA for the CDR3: TGCGCCAGCAGCCAAGGAAGCGGGACTAGCGGGAGTCGGTACAATGAGCAGTTCTTC. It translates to CASSQGSGTSGSRYNEQFF.

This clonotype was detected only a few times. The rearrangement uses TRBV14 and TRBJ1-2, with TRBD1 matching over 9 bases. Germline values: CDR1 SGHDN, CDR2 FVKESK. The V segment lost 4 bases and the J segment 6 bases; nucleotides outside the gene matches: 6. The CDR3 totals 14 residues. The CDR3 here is CASSPTGGWDGYTF. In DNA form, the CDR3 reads TGTGCCAGCAGCCCGACAGGGGGATGGGATGGCTACACCTTC.

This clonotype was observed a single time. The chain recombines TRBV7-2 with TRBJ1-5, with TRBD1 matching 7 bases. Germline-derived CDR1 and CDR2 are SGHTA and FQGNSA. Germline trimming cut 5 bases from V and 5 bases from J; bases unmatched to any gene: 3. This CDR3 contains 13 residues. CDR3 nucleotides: TGTGCCAGCAGCCGACAGGGTGATCAGCCCCAGCATTTT. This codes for CASSRQGDQPQHF.

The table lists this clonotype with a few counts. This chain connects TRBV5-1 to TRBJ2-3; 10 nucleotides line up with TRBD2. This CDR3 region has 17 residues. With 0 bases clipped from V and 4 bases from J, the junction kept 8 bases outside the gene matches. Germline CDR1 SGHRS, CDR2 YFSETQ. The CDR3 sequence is CASSLAGASGRPDTQYF. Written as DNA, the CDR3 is TGCGCCAGCAGCTTGGCGGGGGCTAGCGGGAGACCAGATACGCAGTATTTT. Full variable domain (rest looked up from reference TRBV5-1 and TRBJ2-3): KAGVTQTPRYLIKTRGQQVTLSCSPISGHRSVSWYQQTPGQGLQFLFEYFSETQRNKGNFPGRFSGRQFSNSRSEMNVSTLELGDSALYLCASSLAGASGRPDTQYFGPGTRLTVL.

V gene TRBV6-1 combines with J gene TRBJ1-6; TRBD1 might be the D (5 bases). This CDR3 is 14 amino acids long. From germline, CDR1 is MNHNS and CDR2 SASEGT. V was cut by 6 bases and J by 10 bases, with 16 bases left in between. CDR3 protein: CASSRQGFGSPLHF. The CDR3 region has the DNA TGTGCCAGCAGCCGCCAGGGTTTCGGGTCACCCCTCCACTTT.

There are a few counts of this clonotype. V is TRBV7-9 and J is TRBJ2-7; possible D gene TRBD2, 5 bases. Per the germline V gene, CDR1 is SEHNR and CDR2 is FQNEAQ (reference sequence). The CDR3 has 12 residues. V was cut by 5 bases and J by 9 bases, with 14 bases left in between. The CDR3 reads CASSGVSGRQYF. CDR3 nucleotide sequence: TGTGCCAGCAGCGGGGTCAGTGGGAGGCAGTACTTC. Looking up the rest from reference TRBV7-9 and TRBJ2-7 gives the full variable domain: DTGVSQNPRHKITKRGQNVTFRCDPISEHNRLYWYRQTLGQGPEFLTYFQNEAQLEKSRLLSDRFSAERPKGSFSTLEIQRTEQGDSAMYLCASSGVSGRQYFGPGTRLTVT.

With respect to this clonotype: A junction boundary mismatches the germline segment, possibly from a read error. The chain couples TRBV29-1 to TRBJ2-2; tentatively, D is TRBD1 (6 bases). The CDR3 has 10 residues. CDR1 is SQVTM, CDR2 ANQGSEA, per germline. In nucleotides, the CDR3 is TGCAGCGTTTACAGAGGGGGGCTGTTTTTT. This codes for CSVYRGGLFF.

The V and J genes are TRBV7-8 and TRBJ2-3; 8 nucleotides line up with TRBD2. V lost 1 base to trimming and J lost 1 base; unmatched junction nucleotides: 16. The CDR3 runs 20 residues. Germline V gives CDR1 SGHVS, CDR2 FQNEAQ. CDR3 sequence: CASSLVQPYRRGVRTDTQYF. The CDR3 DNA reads TGTGCCAGCAGCTTAGTACAGCCTTACCGGCGGGGGGTCCGCACAGATACGCAGTATTTT.

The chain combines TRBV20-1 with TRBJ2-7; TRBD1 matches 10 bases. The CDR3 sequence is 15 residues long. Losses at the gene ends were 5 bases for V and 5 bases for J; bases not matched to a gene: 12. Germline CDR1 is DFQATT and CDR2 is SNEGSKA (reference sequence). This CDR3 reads CSAGIVGTGDDEQYF. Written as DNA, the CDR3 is TGCAGTGCTGGAATCGTCGGGACAGGGGACGACGAGCAGTACTTC.